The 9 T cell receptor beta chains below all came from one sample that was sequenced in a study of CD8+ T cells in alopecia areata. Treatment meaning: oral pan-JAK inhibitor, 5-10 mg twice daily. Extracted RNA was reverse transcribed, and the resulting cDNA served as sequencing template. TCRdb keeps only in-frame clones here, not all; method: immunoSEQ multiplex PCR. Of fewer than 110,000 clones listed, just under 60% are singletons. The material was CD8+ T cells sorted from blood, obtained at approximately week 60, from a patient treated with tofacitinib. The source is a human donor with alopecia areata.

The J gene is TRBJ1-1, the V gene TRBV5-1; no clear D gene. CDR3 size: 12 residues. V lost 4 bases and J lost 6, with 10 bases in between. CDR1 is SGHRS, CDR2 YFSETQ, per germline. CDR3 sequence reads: CASSLGGPEAFF. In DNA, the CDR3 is TGCGCCAGCAGCCTAGGAGGGCCTGAAGCTTTCTTT. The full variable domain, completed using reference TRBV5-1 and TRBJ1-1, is KAGVTQTPRYLIKTRGQQVTLSCSPISGHRSVSWYQQTPGQGLQFLFEYFSETQRNKGNFPGRFSGRQFSNSRSEMNVSTLELGDSALYLCASSLGGPEAFFGQGTRLTVV.

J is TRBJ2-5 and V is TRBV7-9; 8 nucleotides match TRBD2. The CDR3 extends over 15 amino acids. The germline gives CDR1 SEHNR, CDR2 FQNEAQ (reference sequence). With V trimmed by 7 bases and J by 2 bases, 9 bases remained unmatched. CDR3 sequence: CASNSLAGIQETQYF. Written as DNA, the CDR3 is TGTGCCAGCAACTCGCTAGCGGGCATACAAGAGACCCAGTACTTC.

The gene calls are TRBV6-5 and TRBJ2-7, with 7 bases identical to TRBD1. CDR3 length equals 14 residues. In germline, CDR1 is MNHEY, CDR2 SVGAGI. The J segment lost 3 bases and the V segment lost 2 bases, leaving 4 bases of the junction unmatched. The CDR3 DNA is TGTGCCAGCAGTTACACACAGGGGAACTACGAGCAGTACTTC. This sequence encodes CASSYTQGNYEQYF.

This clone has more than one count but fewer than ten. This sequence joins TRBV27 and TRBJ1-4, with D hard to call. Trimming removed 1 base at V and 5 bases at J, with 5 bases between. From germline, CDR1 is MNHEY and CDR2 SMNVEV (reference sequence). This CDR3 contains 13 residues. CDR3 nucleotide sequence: TGTGCCAGCAGTTTATACTCGAATGAAAAACTGTTTTTT. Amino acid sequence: CASSLYSNEKLFF.

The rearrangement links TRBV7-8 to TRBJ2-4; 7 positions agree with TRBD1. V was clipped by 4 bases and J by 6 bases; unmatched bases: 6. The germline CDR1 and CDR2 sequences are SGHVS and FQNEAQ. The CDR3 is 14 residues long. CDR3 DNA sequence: TGTGCCAGCAGCTCCTCGGGGACAGTAAACATTCAGTACTTC. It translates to CASSSSGTVNIQYF.

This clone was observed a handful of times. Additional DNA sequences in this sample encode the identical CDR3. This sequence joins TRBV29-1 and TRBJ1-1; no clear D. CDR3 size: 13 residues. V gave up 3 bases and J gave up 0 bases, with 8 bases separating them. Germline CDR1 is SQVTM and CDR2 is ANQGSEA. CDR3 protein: CSVEGQMNTEAFF. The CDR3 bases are TGCAGCGTTGAGGGTCAGATGAACACTGAAGCTTTCTTT.

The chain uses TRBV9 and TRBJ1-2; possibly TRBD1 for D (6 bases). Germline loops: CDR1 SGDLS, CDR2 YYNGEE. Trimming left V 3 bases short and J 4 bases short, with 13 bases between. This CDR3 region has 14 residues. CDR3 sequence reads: CASSASQGPYGYTF. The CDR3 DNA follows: TGTGCCAGCAGCGCTTCACAGGGCCCCTATGGCTACACCTTC.

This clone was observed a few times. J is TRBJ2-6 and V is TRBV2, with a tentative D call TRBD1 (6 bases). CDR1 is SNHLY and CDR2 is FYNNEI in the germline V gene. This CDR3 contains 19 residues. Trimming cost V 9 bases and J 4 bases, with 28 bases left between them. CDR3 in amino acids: CASRGTRDRSWLGANVLTF. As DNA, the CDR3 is TGTGCCAGTAGGGGGACGAGGGACCGTAGTTGGTTAGGGGCCAACGTCCTGACTTTC. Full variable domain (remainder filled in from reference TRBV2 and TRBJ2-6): EPEVTQTPSHQVTQMGQEVILRCVPISNHLYFYWYRQILGQKVEFLVSFYNNEISEKSEIFDDQFSVERPDGSNFTLKIRSTKLEDSAMYFCASRGTRDRSWLGANVLTFGAGSRLTVL.

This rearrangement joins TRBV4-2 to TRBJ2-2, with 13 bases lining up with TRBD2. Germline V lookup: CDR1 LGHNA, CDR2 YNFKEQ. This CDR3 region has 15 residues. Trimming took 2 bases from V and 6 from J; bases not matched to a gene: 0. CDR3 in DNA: TGTGCCAGCAGCCAAACTAGCGGGGGGGCCGGGGAGCTGTTTTTT. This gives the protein CASSQTSGGAGELFF.